This T cell receptor beta chain was obtained from a study of blood T cell repertoires in COVID-19 (dated by TCRdb to 2019 to 2021). Regarding the study in general: Samples from collaborators originated in the United States, Italy and Spain and spanned both the acute and convalescent phases of COVID-19. The prospective study material was composed of cDNA or gDNA derived from T cells, B-cell-depleted T cells, or PBMCs. Deeply sampled blood TCRbeta repertoires from subjects exposed to, actively infected with, or recovered from COVID-19 were included in the dataset. The repertoires were made available in a free public database intended to serve as a resource for research on the immune response to SARS-CoV-2. Samples were obtained from the ongoing ImmuneRACE study (first 160 participants) and from 1,254 subjects provided by 6 global collaborators. Nearly every sample came with metadata listing a de-identified subject ID, COVID-19 status, age in years and sex. Where available, HLA class I and class II types were taken from metadata supplied by the sample provider and were not determined by assay-based typing.

TCRbeta CDR3 regions were amplified from genomic DNA using the immunoSEQ Assay, a bias-controlled multiplex PCR. The authors processed their data as follows. Nucleated cell counts per sample were estimated from amplification of reference gene primers within the assay. To quantify the absolute abundance of each unique TCRbeta CDR3 rearrangement, sequence reads were collapsed and filtered. For each sample, productive Simpson clonality was calculated as the square root of Simpson's diversity index over productive rearrangements. What TCRdb holds here is the immuneACCESS table cut down to in-frame rearrangements. Part of the clones is not present; checked against another copy, under half of the missing clones reflect an unresolved V gene, and the others are unexplained. Clone size and the V and J calls come from that table; the DNA yielded D and trimming. The table for this sample lists 200,000 to 250,000 clones; 84% of them were counted only once. Of the sample, about 9% falls within the top ten clones.

The study at large found these results: The quantity of clinical and demographic metadata differed by source and by participant and was supplied without curation.

Each collaborating institution followed its own protocols to collect whole blood in K2EDTA tubes. For TCRbeta analysis, collaborator samples were shipped as frozen whole blood, as isolated PBMCs, or as DNA extracted from either sample type. The CDR3 runs 17 residues from the cysteine to the phenylalanine. Kept here is only the CDR3 DNA, which spans 51 bases and is read in frame from base 1. The germline V gene encodes CDR1 MDHEN and CDR2 SYDVKM. The junction shows trimming of 5 bases on V and 5 bases on J, and the gene matches do not reach 15 bases of it. The count of this clone is one. Its cognate antigen has yet to be identified. No much larger clone exists at a distance of one base, and base qualities are not known.

Material: peripheral blood. Recombination linked TRBV28 to TRBJ2-7; 10 central nucleotides agree with TRBD1. This receptor was obtained from a man aged 45-60 years with active or convalescent COVID-19. The nucleotides are TGTGCCAGCAGTCCCCCGGGGACAGGGGTCCATTGGAACGAGCAGTACTTC. It specifies CASSPPGTGVHWNEQYF.